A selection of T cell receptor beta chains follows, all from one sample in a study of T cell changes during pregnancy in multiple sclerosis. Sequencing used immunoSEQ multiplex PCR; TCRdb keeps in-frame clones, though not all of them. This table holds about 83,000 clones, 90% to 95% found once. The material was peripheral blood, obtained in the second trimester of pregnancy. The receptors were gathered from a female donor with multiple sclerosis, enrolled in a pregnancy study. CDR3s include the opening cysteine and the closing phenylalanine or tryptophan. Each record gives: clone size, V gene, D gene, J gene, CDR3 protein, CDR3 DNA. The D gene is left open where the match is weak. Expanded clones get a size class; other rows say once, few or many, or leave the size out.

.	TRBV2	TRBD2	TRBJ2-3	CASASGRRDTQYF	TGTGCCAGCGCTAGCGGGAGGCGAGATACGCAGTATTTT
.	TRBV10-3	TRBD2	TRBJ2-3	CAISEVSSGPDTQYF	TGTGCCATCAGTGAGGTGTCTAGCGGACCAGATACGCAGTATTTT
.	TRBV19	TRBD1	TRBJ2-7	CASSFGTGVIYEQYF	TGTGCCAGTAGTTTTGGGACAGGGGTTATCTACGAGCAGTACTTC
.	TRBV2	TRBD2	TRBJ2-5	CASSQLAGTKETQYF	TGTGCCAGCAGCCAACTAGCGGGTACTAAAGAGACCCAGTACTTC
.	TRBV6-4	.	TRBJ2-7	CASSDSCSGRVSYEQYF	TGTGCCAGCAGTGACTCATGTTCGGGCAGGGTTTCCTACGAGCAGTACTTC
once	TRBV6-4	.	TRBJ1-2	CASSEDPGQTRIYGYTF	TGTGCCAGCAGTGAGGACCCTGGACAGACGAGGATCTATGGCTACACCTTC
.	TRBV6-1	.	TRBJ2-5	CASSSRGVWETQYF	TGTGCCAGTTCATCCAGGGGAGTTTGGGAGACCCAGTACTTC
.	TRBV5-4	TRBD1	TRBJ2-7	CASSLAPGGQSYEQYF	TGTGCCAGCAGCTTGGCCCCAGGGGGCCAGTCCTACGAGCAGTACTTC
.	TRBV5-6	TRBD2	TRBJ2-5	CASSYTGLALQETQYF	TGTGCCAGCAGCTACACGGGACTAGCTTTACAAGAGACCCAGTACTTC
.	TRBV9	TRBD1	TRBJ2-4	CASSEQQGGLNIQYF	TGTGCCAGCAGCGAACAACAGGGGGGATTAAACATTCAGTACTTC
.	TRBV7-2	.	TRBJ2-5	CASSLVLQKQETQYF	TGTGCCAGCAGCTTAGTTCTCCAGAAACAAGAGACCCAGTACTTC
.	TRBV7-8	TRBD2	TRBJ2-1	CASSWERDRRRSYNEQFF	TGTGCCAGCAGCTGGGAGCGGGACCGGCGTAGGTCCTACAATGAGCAGTTCTTC
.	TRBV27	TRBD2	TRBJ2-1	CASSLSGAGGPHEQFF	TGTGCCAGCAGTTTATCGGGGGCGGGAGGGCCCCATGAGCAGTTCTTC
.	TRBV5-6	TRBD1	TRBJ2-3	CASSLAGQGGDTQYF	TGTGCCAGCAGCTTGGCGGGACAGGGTGGAGATACGCAGTATTTT
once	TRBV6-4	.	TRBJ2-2	CASSAANTGELFF	TGTGCCAGCAGTGCCGCGAACACCGGGGAGCTGTTTTTT
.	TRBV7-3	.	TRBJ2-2	CASSLSGTGELFF	TGTGCCAGCAGCTTATCGGGAACCGGGGAGCTGTTTTTT
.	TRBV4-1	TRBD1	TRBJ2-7	CASSQTGQGAYEQYF	TGCGCCAGCAGCCAAACAGGACAGGGGGCGTACGAGCAGTACTTC
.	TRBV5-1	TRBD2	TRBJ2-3	CASRLSGKTTDTQYF	TGCGCCAGCAGGTTAAGCGGGAAAACCACAGATACGCAGTATTTT
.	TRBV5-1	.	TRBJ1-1	CASSLDGVRSAFF	TGCGCCAGCAGCTTGGACGGGGTCAGGAGTGCTTTCTTT
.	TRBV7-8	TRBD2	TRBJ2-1	CASSRTSGSRTYNEQFF	TGTGCCAGCAGCAGGACTAGCGGGAGTAGGACCTACAATGAGCAGTTCTTC
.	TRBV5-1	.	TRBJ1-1	CASSPFAGREAFF	TGCGCCAGCAGCCCCTTTGCTGGGAGAGAAGCTTTCTTT
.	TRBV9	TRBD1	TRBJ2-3	CASSVGQGSFTDTQYF	TGTGCCAGCAGCGTAGGACAGGGTTCTTTCACAGATACGCAGTATTTT
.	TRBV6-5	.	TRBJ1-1	CASLGGGNTEAFF	TGTGCCAGCCTTGGGGGGGGTAATACTGAAGCTTTCTTT
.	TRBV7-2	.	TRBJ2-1	CASSLVQRSNEQFF	TGTGCCAGCAGCTTAGTTCAGCGGAGCAATGAGCAGTTCTTC
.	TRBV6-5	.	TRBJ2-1	CASWPGSDYNEQFF	TGTGCCAGCTGGCCGGGATCCGACTACAATGAGCAGTTCTTC
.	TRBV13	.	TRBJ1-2	CASSLGRSESGYTF	TGTGCCAGCAGCTTAGGCCGGAGTGAATCTGGCTACACCTTC
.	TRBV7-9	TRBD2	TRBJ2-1	CASSLLAGVEQFF	TGTGCCAGCAGCTTACTCGCGGGAGTTGAGCAGTTCTTC
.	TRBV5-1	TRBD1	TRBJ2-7	CASSRSPGTGLEQYF	TGCGCCAGCAGCCGCAGTCCCGGGACAGGGCTCGAGCAGTACTTC
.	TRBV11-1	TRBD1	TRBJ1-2	CASSPTTGGVGYTF	TGTGCCAGCAGCCCGACGACAGGGGGAGTCGGCTACACCTTC
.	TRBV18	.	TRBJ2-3	CASSSTDWGTGTDTQYF	TGTGCCAGCTCATCAACGGACTGGGGAACTGGCACAGATACGCAGTATTTT
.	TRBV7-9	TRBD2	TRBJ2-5	CASSSAGGTETQYF	TGTGCCAGCAGCTCGGCGGGGGGCACGGAGACCCAGTACTTC
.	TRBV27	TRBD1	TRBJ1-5	CASSYRDRAAYQPQHF	TGTGCCAGCAGTTACCGGGACAGGGCTGCTTATCAGCCCCAGCATTTT
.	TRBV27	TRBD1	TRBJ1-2	CASSFSGQGFFNYGYTF	TGTGCCAGCAGTTTCTCGGGACAGGGGTTTTTTAACTATGGCTACACCTTC
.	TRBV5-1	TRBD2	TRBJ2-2	CASSLGPPSGNTGELFF	TGCGCCAGCAGCTTGGGCCCCCCTAGCGGAAACACCGGGGAGCTGTTTTTT
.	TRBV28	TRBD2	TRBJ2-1	CASSLPSLAGGSYNEQFF	TGTGCCAGCAGTCTCCCGAGTCTAGCGGGAGGTTCCTACAATGAGCAGTTCTTC
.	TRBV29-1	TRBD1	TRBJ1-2	CSVLGTENYGYTF	TGCAGCGTCCTTGGGACAGAGAACTATGGCTACACCTTC
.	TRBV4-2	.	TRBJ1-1	CASSMVGGPNTEAFF	TGTGCCAGCAGCATGGTCGGGGGACCGAACACTGAAGCTTTCTTT
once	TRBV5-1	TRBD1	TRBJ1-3	CASSPDRGQGNTIYF	TGCGCCAGCAGCCCGGACAGGGGGCAAGGAAACACCATATATTTT
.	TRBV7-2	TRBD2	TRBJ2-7	CASSLALAVTYEQYF	TGTGCCAGCAGCTTAGCGCTAGCGGTGACCTACGAGCAGTACTTC
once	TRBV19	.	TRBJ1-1	CASSHGNTEAFF	TGTGCCAGTAGCCACGGGAACACTGAAGCTTTCTTT
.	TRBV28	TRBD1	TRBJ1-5	CASSPQTGGQPQHF	TGTGCCAGCAGTCCGCAGACAGGGGGCCAGCCCCAGCATTTT
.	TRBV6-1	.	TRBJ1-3	CASSEAWQGSSGNTIYF	TGTGCCAGCAGTGAAGCATGGCAGGGGAGCTCTGGAAACACCATATATTTT
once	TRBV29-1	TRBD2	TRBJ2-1	CSVLAGSYNEQFF	TGCAGCGTACTAGCGGGCTCCTACAATGAGCAGTTCTTC
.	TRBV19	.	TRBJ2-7	CASSNQGSGLGEQYF	TGTGCCAGTAGTAACCAGGGATCAGGGTTGGGCGAGCAGTACTTC
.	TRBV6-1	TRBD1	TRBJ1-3	CASSEAGTGVGNTIYF	TGTGCCAGCAGTGAAGCGGGGACAGGGGTAGGAAACACCATATATTTT